This T cell receptor (beta chain) comes out of a study of T cell responses to AZD1222 COVID-19 vaccine. Study-level information: Combined were second doses at about 4 or about 12 weeks.

Regarding the study as a whole: Clonal diversity may have been underestimated in mostly white British donors. Just a handful of AZD1222 recipients tested seropositive at baseline.

The V segment lost 4 bases and the J segment 0 bases; nucleotides outside the gene matches: 4. Germline V gene lookup returns CDR1 SGHTA and CDR2 FQGNSA. CDR3 length: 15 residues. Sequenced by immunoSEQ multiplex PCR; TCRdb stores in-frame clones only, minus some. The data contain some 100,000 clones, approximately 90% of them singletons. As for this clone: Its specificity is not known.

The TCR originated in an adult in good health. The starting material was peripheral blood, obtained on day 0 of AZD1222 vaccination. This chain connects TRBV7-2 to TRBJ1-1; 8 nucleotides agree with TRBD1. The CDR3 nucleotides are TGTGCCAGCAGCTCACAGGGGGAGCTGAACACTGAAGCTTTCTTT. Amino acid sequence: CASSSQGELNTEAFF.